This entry lists 15 T cell receptor beta chains sequenced from one sample in a study of T cells in localized non-small cell lung cancer. Assay: immunoSEQ multiplex PCR; the TCRdb copy retains only in-frame clones and omits some. The table includes approximately 14,000 clones, 84% detected once. Sequencing used peripheral blood, obtained before any cancer treatment. These TCRs come from a female donor over 55 with stage I squamous cell lung carcinoma.

The chain recombines TRBV7-2 with TRBJ2-1, with no clear D. CDR3 length: 15 amino acids. The V gene lost 1 base and the J gene lost 0 bases, with 7 bases spanning the gap. Germline V CDR1 and CDR2: SGHTA, FQGNSA. In DNA, the CDR3 is TGTGCCAGCAGCTTAGACGTCAGCTCCTACAATGAGCAGTTCTTC. It is translated as CASSLDVSSYNEQFF.

The gene calls are TRBV6-4 and TRBJ1-2; D remains ambiguous. The CDR3 consists of 13 residues. Per germline, CDR1 MRHNA and CDR2 SNTAGT. V dropped 5 bases and J dropped 0 bases, with 7 bases sitting between them. This CDR3 reads CASSRTANYGYTF. In DNA form, the CDR3 reads TGTGCCAGCAGTCGTACGGCTAACTATGGCTACACCTTC.

The chain uses TRBV6-5 and TRBJ2-7; the match to TRBD1 covers 8 bases. V lost 7 bases to trimming and J lost 4 bases; unmatched junction nucleotides: 9. From germline, CDR1 is MNHEY and CDR2 SVGAGI. The CDR3 extends over 14 amino acids. The CDR3 loop reads CASIPGGPTYEQYF. CDR3 nucleotide sequence: TGTGCCAGCATCCCAGGGGGCCCAACGTACGAGCAGTACTTC.

In this sample, this clone turned up a few times. The chain couples TRBV2 to TRBJ1-1; 7 bases map to TRBD1. Germline V CDR1 and CDR2: SNHLY, FYNNEI. There are 12 residues in the CDR3. Trimming at V came to 7 bases and at J to 11 bases, leaving 10 bases not matched to a gene. This CDR3 reads CASTRDSTGAFF. The CDR3 DNA sequence: TGTGCCAGCACCCGGGACAGTACCGGGGCTTTCTTT.

The chain employs TRBV4-3 and TRBJ1-2; no definite D call. Germline values: CDR1 LGHNA, CDR2 YSLEER. Trimming took off 0 bases at V and 13 bases at J, with 15 bases between the two ends. This CDR3 is 13 amino acids long. The DNA for the CDR3 is TGCGCCAGCAGCCAAGATTGGGCCAGCCCTTGCACCTTC. Protein product: CASSQDWASPCTF.

V and J are TRBV5-8 and TRBJ2-2; a possible D gene is TRBD2 (6 bases). CDR1 and CDR2 (germline): SGHTS, YDEGEE. Trimming stripped 0 bases from V and 6 bases from J, with 9 bases between. The CDR3 loop spans 14 amino acids. This CDR3 is CASSLVWGAGELFF. In DNA form, the CDR3 reads TGTGCCAGCAGCTTGGTCTGGGGGGCCGGGGAGCTGTTTTTT.

The genes are TRBV11-2 and TRBJ1-4; 11 nucleotides match TRBD1. The CDR3 has 15 residues. With V trimmed by 5 bases and J by 8 bases, 7 bases remained unmatched. Germline CDR1 is SGHAT and CDR2 is FQNNGV. CDR3: CASSPRDRGREKLFF. DNA for the CDR3: TGTGCCAGCAGCCCCAGGGACAGGGGGAGGGAAAAACTGTTTTTT.

The chain recombines TRBV29-1 with TRBJ1-2, with TRBD1 identical over 7 bases. The trim removed 6 bases at V and 8 bases at J, leaving 9 bases unmatched. Per the germline V gene, CDR1 is SQVTM and CDR2 is ANQGSEA. The CDR3 is 12 amino acids. CDR3 residues: CSVRDRVKGYTF. CDR3 bases: TGCAGCGTCCGCGACAGGGTGAAGGGCTACACCTTC.

The CDR3 protein is CASSISRGGEKLFF. CDR3 DNA: TGTGCCAGTAGTATCTCCAGGGGTGGTGAAAAACTGTTTTTT. The chain couples TRBV19 to TRBJ1-4, with D tentatively TRBD1 (6 bases). Germline lookup yields CDR1 LNHDA and CDR2 SQIVND (reference sequence). V was clipped by 3 bases and J by 7 bases, with 12 bases between them. This CDR3 region has 14 residues. Variable domain in full (rest from reference TRBV19 and TRBJ1-4): DGGITQSPKYLFRKEGQNVTLSCEQNLNHDAMYWYRQDPGQGLRLIYYSQIVNDFQKGDIAEGYSVSREKKESFPLTVTSAQKNPTAFYLCASSISRGGEKLFFGSGTQLSVL.

V and J are TRBV10-3 and TRBJ1-1; weak D call: TRBD1 (5 bases). The V and J ends lost 6 bases and 5 bases respectively, with 19 bases between them. The germline V gene encodes CDR1 ENHRY and CDR2 SYGVKD. This CDR3 has 15 amino acids. The CDR3 nucleotides read TGTGCCATCAGAGTTCGGGGACTTGGGGGGACTGAAGCTTTCTTT. As protein: CAIRVRGLGGTEAFF.

In its sample, this clone was seen once. The gene calls are TRBV5-6 and TRBJ1-1; the D gene is possibly TRBD1 (5 bases). The CDR3 is made up of 16 amino acids. V was cut by 5 bases and J by 1 base, with 18 bases left in between. Germline-derived CDR1 and CDR2 are SGHDT and YYEEEE. The CDR3 protein is CASSQEAWTRNTEAFF. The CDR3 DNA follows: TGTGCCAGCAGTCAGGAAGCGTGGACACGGAACACTGAAGCTTTCTTT.

V usage is TRBV7-2 and J usage is TRBJ2-1; TRBD2 aligns across 12 bases. The V gene's germline CDR1 is SGHTA and CDR2 FQGNSA. This CDR3 is 16 amino acids long. The J segment lost 14 bases and the V segment lost 2 bases, leaving 13 bases of the junction unmatched. The CDR3 DNA sequence: TGTGCCAGCAGCTTAAGAACTAGCGGGGGGTTAATTAGGGAGTTCTTC. Encoded protein: CASSLRTSGGLIREFF.

The V gene is TRBV27, the J gene TRBJ1-1; D remains ambiguous. V gave up 5 bases and J gave up 2 bases, with 18 bases separating them. The CDR3 covers 16 residues. Germline V gene lookup returns CDR1 MNHEY and CDR2 SMNVEV (reference sequence). CDR3: CASSPTPSGPNTEAFF. The CDR3 region has the DNA TGTGCCAGCAGTCCTACGCCGTCCGGACCCAACACTGAAGCTTTCTTT.

This clone was counted once. The rearrangement uses TRBV10-3 and TRBJ2-1, with 10 bases that match TRBD1. The CDR3 runs 13 residues. Trimming removed 10 bases from V and 3 bases from J; junction bases left unmatched: 3. CDR1 is ENHRY and CDR2 is SYGVKD in the germline V gene. CDR3 loop: CATWDRGYNEQFF. DNA for the CDR3: TGTGCCACCTGGGACAGGGGCTACAATGAGCAGTTCTTC.

The V gene is TRBV7-8, the J gene TRBJ2-5; D possibly uses TRBD1 or TRBD2 (6 bases each). This CDR3 has 15 residues. Trimming shortened V by 7 bases and J by 2 bases, and 17 bases separated the two germline ends. Germline V gene sequence: CDR1 SGHVS, CDR2 FQNEAQ. CDR3: CASNPRGGGQETQYF. As DNA, the CDR3 is TGTGCCAGCAACCCGCGAGGAGGGGGGCAAGAGACCCAGTACTTC.